A single sample gave rise to the 21 T cell receptor beta chains below, sequenced in a study of T cell repertoires in cytomegalovirus infection. TCRdb re-analysed the reads in MiXCR, keeping a single row per CDR3 protein. The repertoire holds about 450,000 distinct CDR3 sequences, with about 33% as singletons. Source material: PBMCs. The receptors derive from a human donor in good health (CMV status not recorded). Some clones in this sample may be carry-over from other donors' samples.

This clonotype occurred a few times. The chain carries TRBV6-1 and TRBJ1-3; TRBD1 aligns across 8 bases. Germline V gene data show CDR1 as MNHNS and CDR2 as SASEGT. This CDR3 spans 19 amino acids. V shed 5 bases, J shed 9 bases, and the junction held 24 bases outside the gene matches. CDR3 in amino acids: CASSRRPLIQGEPSLTIYF. CDR3 nucleotides: TGTGCCAGCAGTCGACGCCCCCTAATACAGGGGGAACCGTCCCTCACCATATATTTT.

This rearrangement joins TRBV10-3 to TRBJ1-1, with D uncertain. The V and J ends lost 5 bases and 2 bases respectively, with 9 bases between them. Germline V CDR1 and CDR2: ENHRY, SYGVKD. The CDR3 extends over 13 amino acids. CDR3 nucleotide sequence: TGTGCCATCAGTTCCAAGACTAACACTGAAGCTTTCTTT. Protein: CAISSKTNTEAFF.

About this clonotype itself: A read error may produce the germline difference seen at one junction end. The V gene is TRBV7-2, the J gene TRBJ1-5, with TRBD1 matching 9 bases. The CDR3 has 14 amino acids. Germline CDR1 is SGHTA and CDR2 is FQGNSA. Here the CDR3 DNA reads TGTGCCAGCCGGGACAGGGATTTTGCTCAGCCCAAGCATTTT. Translating gives CASRDRDFAQPKHF. Supplemented by reference TRBV7-2 and TRBJ1-5, the full variable domain reads GAGVSQSPSNKVTEKGKDVELRCDPISGHTALYWYRQSLGQGLEFLIYFQGNSAPDKSGLPSDRFSAERTGGSVSTLTIQRTQQEDSAVYLCASRDRDFAQPKHFGDGTRLSIL.

The sample holds many counts of this clonotype. J is TRBJ1-5 and V is TRBV11-2, with D hard to call. The germline gives CDR1 SGHAT, CDR2 FQNNGV. The CDR3 has 14 residues. V lost 5 bases and J lost 4, with 12 bases in between. DNA for the CDR3: TGTGCCAGCAGCATATCCTCGGGGAATCAGCCCCAGCATTTT. Amino acid sequence: CASSISSGNQPQHF.

In regard to this clonotype: Since the CDR3 does not end with the conserved phenylalanine or tryptophan, this likely comes from a read error. The genes are TRBV9 and TRBJ1-6; perhaps TRBD1 as D (6 bases). CDR1 is SGDLS, CDR2 YYNGEE, per germline. The CDR3 length is 15 residues. In nucleotides, the CDR3 is TGTTCCAGCAGCCCGGGGGCGGCCTATAATTCACCCCTCCACTTG. Translating it yields CSSSPGAAYNSPLHL.

The rearrangement uses TRBV6-1 and TRBJ2-7; D possibly corresponds to TRBD1 (5 bases). With 3 bases removed from V and 3 bases from J, the gap between germline ends came to 15 bases. The CDR3 is 15 residues long. Germline V gene sequence: CDR1 MNHNS, CDR2 SASEGT. CDR3 loop: CASSDSLTANYEQYF. The DNA for the CDR3 is TGTGCCAGCAGTGATTCCCTGACAGCGAACTACGAGCAGTACTTC.

At least ten counts were recorded for this clonotype. This rearrangement joins TRBV12-3 or TRBV12-4 to TRBJ2-3; D unresolved. CDR3 length: 15 residues. Trimming removed 2 bases from V and 6 bases from J, with 15 bases in between. The CDR3 sequence is CASSLSGIDQDTQYF. The CDR3 DNA reads TGTGCCAGCAGTTTATCGGGTATCGACCAGGATACGCAGTATTTT.

The chain has TRBV24-1 and TRBJ2-3; D remains unclear. Germline V gene sequence: CDR1 KGHDR, CDR2 SFDVKD. The CDR3 spans 14 residues. Trimming cost V 5 bases and J 4 bases, with 12 bases left between them. CDR3 DNA: TGTGCCACCAGTGGCGAGCGCTGGTCAGATACGCAGTATTTT. Translation gives CATSGERWSDTQYF.

This clonotype was seen only a few times. This rearrangement joins TRBV5-6 to TRBJ2-5; unclear D gene. From germline, CDR1 is SGHDT and CDR2 YYEEEE. This CDR3 has 11 residues. The germline V and J ends were trimmed by 3 bases and 4 bases, with 4 bases remaining between them. The CDR3 sequence is CASSSIETQYF. The CDR3, as DNA: TGTGCCAGCAGCTCTATAGAGACCCAGTACTTC.

This chain connects TRBV4-3 to TRBJ2-3; possibly TRBD1 or TRBD2 for D (5 bases each). Trimming removed 0 bases at V and 2 bases at J, with 15 bases between. The CDR3 has 17 residues. Germline lookup yields CDR1 LGHNA and CDR2 YSLEER. The chain's CDR3 is CASSQEGAGTITDTQYF. The CDR3 bases are TGCGCCAGCAGCCAAGAAGGCGCAGGGACCATCACAGATACGCAGTATTTT.

The chain joins TRBV19 to TRBJ2-1, with TRBD2 matching 8 bases. Germline CDR1 is LNHDA and CDR2 is SQIVND (reference sequence). The CDR3 sequence is 17 residues long. Unmatched junction bases numbered 13, after V lost 4 bases and J lost 5 bases. CDR3 sequence (DNA): TGTGCCAGTAGTACCGCCGGGAGGGGCACTCGCAACAATGAGCAGTTCTTC. This sequence encodes CASSTAGRGTRNNEQFF.

This clonotype was seen a few times. The V and J genes are TRBV14 and TRBJ1-2; D is perhaps TRBD1 (5 bases). The germline V gene encodes CDR1 SGHDN and CDR2 FVKESK. V gave up 2 bases and J gave up 11 bases, with 21 bases separating them. CDR3 length: 15 amino acids. The CDR3 nucleotides are TGTGCCAGCAGCCAACGGGGGGGACGAGACTCTGTGTACACCTTC. Protein product: CASSQRGGRDSVYTF.

With respect to this clonotype: A much bigger clone sits one base away, suggesting this may be a read error. The rearrangement links TRBV7-2 to TRBJ2-5, with 8 bases aligning to TRBD2. Germline V CDR1 and CDR2: SGHTA, FQGNSA. The CDR3 has 15 residues. CDR3 in DNA: TGTGCCAGCAGCTACTACGGGGGGGCAGAGGAGACCCCGTACTTC. It encodes CASSYYGGAEETPYF.

The J gene is TRBJ1-5, the V gene TRBV28; 9 bases align to TRBD1. Germline CDR1 is MDHEN and CDR2 is SYDVKM. CDR3 length: 15 amino acids. Unmatched junction bases numbered 4, after V lost 6 bases and J lost 1 base. Here the CDR3 reads CASSRQGESNQPQHF. CDR3 in DNA: TGTGCCAGCAGCCGACAGGGGGAAAGCAATCAGCCCCAGCATTTT.

This clonotype was seen repeatedly, ten times or more. In DNA form, the CDR3 reads TGTGCCAGCAGTTACCATGTGACTGCCGAGCAGTACTTC. This encodes CASSYHVTAEQYF. The chain carries TRBV6-5 and TRBJ2-7; no reliable D call. This CDR3 comprises 13 residues. Germline loops: CDR1 MNHEY, CDR2 SVGAGI. V was pared by 2 bases and J by 6 bases, with 11 bases between.

This clonotype was detected a few times. CDR3 sequence: CASSPSQQGNQPQHF. The CDR3 coding sequence is TGTGCCAGCAGTCCTAGCCAACAGGGAAATCAGCCCCAGCATTTT. The chain joins TRBV6-8 to TRBJ1-5, with D possibly being TRBD1 (6 bases). Germline V gene sequence: CDR1 MNHGY, CDR2 SAAAGT. This CDR3 region has 15 residues. The V and J ends lost 5 bases and 4 bases respectively, with 15 bases between them.

The V gene is TRBV7-8, the J gene TRBJ1-4; TRBD1 might be the D (5 bases). The CDR3 extends over 18 amino acids. V was clipped by 5 bases and J by 2 bases, with 21 bases between them. The germline gives CDR1 SGHVS, CDR2 FQNEAQ. CDR3 sequence reads: CASSPRPRGAGTNEKLFF. CDR3 DNA sequence: TGTGCCAGCAGCCCCCGACCGCGAGGGGCAGGCACTAATGAAAAACTGTTTTTT.

This clonotype appeared a few times. This sequence joins TRBV24-1 and TRBJ2-7, with D perhaps TRBD1 (6 bases). Germline CDR1 and CDR2: KGHDR and SFDVKD. V gave up 11 bases and J gave up 7 bases, with 20 bases separating them. CDR3 size: 13 residues. The CDR3 DNA reads TGTGCCAGATGTGACAGGCTCTTGGGGGAGCAGTACTTC. Its protein is CARCDRLLGEQYF.

This clonotype was detected many times. V and J are TRBV7-6 and TRBJ2-7; perhaps TRBD1 as D (5 bases). The germline V gene encodes CDR1 SGHVS and CDR2 FNYEAQ. This CDR3 has 14 residues. Trimming cost V 5 bases and J 2 bases, with 13 bases left between them. Here the CDR3 reads CASSPPDSTYEQYF. Here the CDR3 DNA reads TGTGCCAGCAGCCCGCCCGACAGCACCTACGAGCAGTACTTC.

This clonotype was observed a few times. J is TRBJ1-1 and V is TRBV5-1; D is perhaps TRBD1 (6 bases). In germline, CDR1 is SGHRS, CDR2 YFSETQ. CDR3 size: 16 residues. V lost 0 bases to trimming and J lost 4 bases, with 16 bases between them. The CDR3 DNA follows: TGCGCCAGCAGCTTGGAAACTGGGGGGCTCGGCACTGAAGCTTTCTTT. Translation: CASSLETGGLGTEAFF.

V usage is TRBV5-6 and J usage is TRBJ1-3, with no clear D. The CDR3 has 13 amino acids. CDR1 is SGHDT, CDR2 YYEEEE, per germline. The V gene lost 6 bases and the J gene lost 3 bases, with 10 bases spanning the gap. CDR3 amino acids: CASTGNLGNTIYF. In nucleotides, the CDR3 is TGTGCCAGCACAGGAAACCTTGGAAACACCATATATTTT.